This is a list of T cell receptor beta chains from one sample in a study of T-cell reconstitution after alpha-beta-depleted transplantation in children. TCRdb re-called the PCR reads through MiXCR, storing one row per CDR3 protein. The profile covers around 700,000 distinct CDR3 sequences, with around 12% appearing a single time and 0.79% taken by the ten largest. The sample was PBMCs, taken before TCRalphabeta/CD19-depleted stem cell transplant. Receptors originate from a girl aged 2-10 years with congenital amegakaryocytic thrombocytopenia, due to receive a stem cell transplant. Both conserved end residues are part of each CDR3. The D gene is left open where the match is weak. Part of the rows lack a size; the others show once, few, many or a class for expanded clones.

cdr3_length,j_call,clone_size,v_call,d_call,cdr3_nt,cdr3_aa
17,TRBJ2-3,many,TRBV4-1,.,TGCGCCAGCAGCCCGATTGAGATGGTTAGGGTCACAGATACGCAGTATTTT,CASSPIEMVRVTDTQYF
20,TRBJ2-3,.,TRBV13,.,TGTGCCAGCAGCTCCCGAGCGTGGATACAAGCGGGTCCGAGCACAGATACGCAGTATTTT,CASSSRAWIQAGPSTDTQYF
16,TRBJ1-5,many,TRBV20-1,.,TGCAGTGCTAGAATGCGGCAGGGAGGGAGCAATCAGCCCCAGCATTTT,CSARMRQGGSNQPQHF
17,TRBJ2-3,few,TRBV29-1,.,TGCAGCGCCGGGGGTGCGGGATGGAGAGGGGGCACAGATACGCAGTATTTT,CSAGGAGWRGGTDTQYF
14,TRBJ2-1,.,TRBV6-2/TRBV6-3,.,TGTGCCAGCAGTATCCCCTACTGGGTCAATGAGCAGTTCTTC,CASSIPYWVNEQFF
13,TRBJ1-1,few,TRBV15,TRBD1,TGTGCCACCAGCCGCGCGAGGGACAGCGAAGCTTTCTTT,CATSRARDSEAFF
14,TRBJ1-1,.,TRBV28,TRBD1,TGTGCCAGCAGGGGGACAGGGATGAACACTGAAGCTTTCTTT,CASRGTGMNTEAFF
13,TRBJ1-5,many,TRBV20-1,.,TGCAGTGCTTTTATTGATAGCAATCAGCCCCAGCATTTT,CSAFIDSNQPQHF
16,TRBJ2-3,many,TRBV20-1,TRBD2,TGCAGTGGAGGACTAGCGGGAGGGCCCAGCACAGATACGCAGTATTTT,CSGGLAGGPSTDTQYF
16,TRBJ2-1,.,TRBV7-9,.,TGTGCCAGCAGCGGAGCCTCAGCGACTGGCCACAATGAGCAGTTCTTC,CASSGASATGHNEQFF
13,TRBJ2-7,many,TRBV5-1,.,TGCGCCAGCAGGGAGCCGTCTGCCCCCGAGCAGTACTTC,CASREPSAPEQYF
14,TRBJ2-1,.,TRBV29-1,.,TGCAGCGTTGATGTGGGGGGAACCTACAATGAGCAGTTCTTC,CSVDVGGTYNEQFF
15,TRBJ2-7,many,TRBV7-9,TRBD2,TGTGCCAGCAGCATAGGCCGGGACTATCCCTACGAGCAGTACTTC,CASSIGRDYPYEQYF
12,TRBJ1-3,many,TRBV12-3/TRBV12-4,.,TGTGCCAGCAGCTTTCGTGGAAACACCATATATTTT,CASSFRGNTIYF
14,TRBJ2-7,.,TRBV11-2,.,TGTGCCAGCAGCGCCATGGGGTCGATTTACGAGCAGTACTTC,CASSAMGSIYEQYF
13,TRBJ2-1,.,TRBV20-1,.,TGCAGTGCTATGCGGCGGGTGGGTCTAGAGCAGTTCTTC,CSAMRRVGLEQFF
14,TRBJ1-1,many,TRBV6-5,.,TGTGCCAGCAGTTACTCGAAACGGGGCACTGAAGCTTTCTTT,CASSYSKRGTEAFF
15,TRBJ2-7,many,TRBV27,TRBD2,TGTGCCAGCAGTTTAATAGCGGGAGGGCCGTACGAGCAGTACTTC,CASSLIAGGPYEQYF
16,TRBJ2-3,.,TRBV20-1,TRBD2,TGCAGTGCTCCCACAGGACTAGCGGACCACACAGATACGCAGTATTTT,CSAPTGLADHTDTQYF
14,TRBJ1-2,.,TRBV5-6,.,TGTGCCAGCAGCTTGGTTCACCGCCTCTATGGCTACACCTTC,CASSLVHRLYGYTF
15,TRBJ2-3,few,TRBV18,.,TGTGCCAGCTCACCCAGTCACGGCCGGGGAGATACGCAGTATTTT,CASSPSHGRGDTQYF
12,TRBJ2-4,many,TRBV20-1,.,TGCAGTAGCGGGCCGTACAAAAACATTCAGTACTTC,CSSGPYKNIQYF